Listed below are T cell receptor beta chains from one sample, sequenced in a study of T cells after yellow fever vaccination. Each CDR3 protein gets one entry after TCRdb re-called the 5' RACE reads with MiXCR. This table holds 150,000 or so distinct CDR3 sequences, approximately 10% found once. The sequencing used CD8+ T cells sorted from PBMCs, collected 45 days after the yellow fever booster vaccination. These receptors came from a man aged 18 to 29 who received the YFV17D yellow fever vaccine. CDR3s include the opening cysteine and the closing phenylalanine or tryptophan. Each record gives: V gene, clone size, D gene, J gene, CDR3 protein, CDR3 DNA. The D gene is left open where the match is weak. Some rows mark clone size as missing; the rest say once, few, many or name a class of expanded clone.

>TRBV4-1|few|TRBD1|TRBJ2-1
CASSQVRGPSYNEQFF
TGCGCCAGCAGCCAAGTGAGGGGGCCCTCCTACAATGAGCAGTTCTTC
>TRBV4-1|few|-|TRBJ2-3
CASSQVPGLVLASTDTQYF
TGCGCCAGCAGCCAAGTACCAGGGTTGGTGCTAGCGAGTACAGATACGCAGTATTTT
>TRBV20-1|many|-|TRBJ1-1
CSAARNTEAFF
TGCAGTGCCGCACGGAACACTGAAGCTTTCTTT
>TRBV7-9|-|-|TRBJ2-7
CASSSTPGHSYEQYF
TGTGCCAGCAGCTCGACTCCGGGACACTCCTACGAGCAGTACTTC
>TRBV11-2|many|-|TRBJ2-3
CASSLDPQDTQYF
TGTGCCAGCAGCTTAGATCCCCAGGATACGCAGTATTTT
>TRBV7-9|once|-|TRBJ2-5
CASSPTFGGQETQYF
TGTGCCAGCAGCCCGACCTTTGGGGGTCAAGAGACCCAGTACTTC
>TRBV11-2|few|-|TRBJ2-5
CASSLAAGGEETQYF
TGTGCCAGCAGCTTAGCGGCAGGGGGGGAAGAGACCCAGTACTTC
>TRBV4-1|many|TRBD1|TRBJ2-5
CASSSDRGKAETQYF
TGCGCCAGCAGCTCAGACAGGGGAAAGGCAGAGACCCAGTACTTC
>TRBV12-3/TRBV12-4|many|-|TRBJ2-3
CASSPGVSTDTQYF
TGTGCCAGCAGTCCCGGGGTGAGCACAGATACGCAGTATTTT
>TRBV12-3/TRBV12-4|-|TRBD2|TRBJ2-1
CASREIAGADEQFF
TGTGCCAGCAGAGAGATAGCGGGGGCGGATGAGCAGTTCTTC
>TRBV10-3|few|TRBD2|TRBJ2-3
CATAREVSTDTQYF
TGTGCCACAGCGCGGGAGGTCTCCACAGATACGCAGTATTTT
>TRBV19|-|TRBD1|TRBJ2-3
CASSIVGQDFTDTQYF
TGTGCCAGTAGTATAGTGGGACAGGATTTCACAGATACGCAGTATTTT
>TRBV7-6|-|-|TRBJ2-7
CASSLSRNYEQYF
TGTGCCAGCAGCTTATCGCGTAACTACGAGCAGTACTTC
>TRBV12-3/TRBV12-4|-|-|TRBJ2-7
CASSFGLGGVYEQYF
TGTGCCAGCAGTTTTGGGTTGGGCGGGGTTTACGAGCAGTACTTC
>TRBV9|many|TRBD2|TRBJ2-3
CASTPGGAITDTQYF
TGTGCCAGCACCCCGGGGGGGGCAATCACAGATACGCAGTATTTT
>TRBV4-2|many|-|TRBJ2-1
CASSQRSRAYNEQFF
TGTGCCAGCAGCCAAAGATCGCGTGCCTACAATGAGCAGTTCTTC
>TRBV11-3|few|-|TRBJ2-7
CASSLRDKPYEQYF
TGTGCCAGCAGCCTTAGGGACAAGCCCTACGAGCAGTACTTC
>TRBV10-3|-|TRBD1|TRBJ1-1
CAISESNSGGGTNTEAFF
TGTGCCATCAGTGAGTCGAACTCAGGGGGAGGAACCAACACTGAAGCTTTCTTT
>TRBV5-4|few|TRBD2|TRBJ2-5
CASSSRLAVKTQYF
TGTGCCAGCAGCTCCAGACTAGCGGTAAAGACCCAGTACTTC
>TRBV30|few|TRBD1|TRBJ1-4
CAWSALFFGRTGTNEKLFF
TGTGCCTGGAGTGCCCTCTTCTTCGGACGGACAGGGACTAATGAAAAACTGTTTTTT
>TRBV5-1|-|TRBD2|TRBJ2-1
CASSLVSGGLYNEQFF
TGCGCCAGCAGCTTGGTTAGCGGGGGCCTTTACAATGAGCAGTTCTTC
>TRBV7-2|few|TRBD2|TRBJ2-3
CASIPLAGGISTDTQYF
TGTGCCAGCATCCCACTAGCGGGGGGAATTAGCACAGATACGCAGTATTTT
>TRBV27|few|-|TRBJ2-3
CASSLGAVGYTDTQYF
TGTGCCAGCAGTTTAGGTGCCGTGGGTTACACAGATACGCAGTATTTT
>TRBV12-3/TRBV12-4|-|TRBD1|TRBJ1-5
CASSLGRGLNQPQHF
TGTGCCAGCAGTTTAGGCAGGGGGCTAAATCAGCCCCAGCATTTT
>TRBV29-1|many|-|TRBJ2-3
CSVEDASTDTQYF
TGCAGCGTTGAAGATGCTAGCACAGATACGCAGTATTTT
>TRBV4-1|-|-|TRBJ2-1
CASSQGWGQFF
TGCGCCAGCAGCCAGGGGTGGGGGCAGTTCTTC
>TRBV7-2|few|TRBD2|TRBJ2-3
CASSLGFRGLATDTQYF
TGTGCCAGCAGCTTAGGGTTCCGAGGACTAGCCACAGATACGCAGTATTTT
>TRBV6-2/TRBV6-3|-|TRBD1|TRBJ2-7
CASSSDRESSYEQYF
TGTGCCAGCAGTTCGGACAGGGAAAGCTCCTACGAGCAGTACTTC
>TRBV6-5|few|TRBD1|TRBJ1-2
CASSYSKQGAVYGYTF
TGTGCCAGCAGTTACTCGAAGCAGGGGGCGGTCTATGGCTACACCTTC
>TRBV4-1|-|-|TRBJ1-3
CASSQEGYGVSGNTIYF
TGCGCCAGCAGCCAAGAGGGCTACGGGGTTTCTGGAAACACCATATATTTT
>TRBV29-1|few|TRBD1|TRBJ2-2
CSVYTGGGELFF
TGCAGCGTCTACACAGGGGGCGGGGAGCTGTTTTTT
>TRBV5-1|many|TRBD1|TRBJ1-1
CASSLVGTEEAFF
TGCGCCAGCAGCTTGGTTGGGACAGAAGAAGCTTTCTTT
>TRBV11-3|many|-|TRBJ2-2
CASSPSLANTGELFF
TGTGCCAGCAGCCCCTCGCTAGCCAACACCGGGGAGCTGTTTTTT
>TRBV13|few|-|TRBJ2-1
CASTERTPGGYEQFF
TGTGCCAGCACCGAAAGAACCCCCGGAGGATATGAGCAGTTCTTC
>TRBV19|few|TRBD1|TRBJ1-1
CASSSAQGTTEAFF
TGTGCCAGTAGTAGTGCACAGGGGACCACTGAAGCTTTCTTT
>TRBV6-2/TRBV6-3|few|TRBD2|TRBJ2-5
CASSYGRGGEETQYF
TGTGCCAGCAGTTACGGCCGCGGGGGAGAAGAGACCCAGTACTTC
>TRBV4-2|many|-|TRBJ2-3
CASSLPGPDTQYF
TGTGCCAGCAGCCTCCCAGGCCCAGATACGCAGTATTTT
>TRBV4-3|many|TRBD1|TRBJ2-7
CASSQAGTGVYEQYF
TGCGCCAGCAGCCAAGCCGGGACAGGTGTCTACGAGCAGTACTTC
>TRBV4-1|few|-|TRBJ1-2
CASSQVRDIGIGGYTF
TGCGCCAGCAGCCAAGTCCGGGACATCGGGATTGGCGGCTACACCTTC